The 8 T cell receptor beta chains given below trace back to one sample, sequenced in a study of cytomegalovirus exposure and HLA in healthy donors. With 60 Vbeta and 13 Jbeta primers, the PCR was carried out. Sequencing was performed with immunoSEQ multiplex PCR; in TCRdb, only in-frame clones are kept and a portion is missing. Seen here are around 190,000 clones, roughly 10% observed once, and the top ten hold approximately 1.4%. Sequencing was performed on PBMCs. The receptors shown here come from a woman in her 30s in good health and CMV-seropositive.

This chain joins TRBV10-3 and TRBJ1-5, with a tentative D call TRBD1 (5 bases). The CDR3 extends over 14 amino acids. Germline V CDR1 and CDR2: ENHRY, SYGVKD. Deletions cut 0 bases from V and 4 bases from J, with 7 bases between. The CDR3 DNA sequence: TGTGCCATCAGTGAGTCTGGGGGGAATCAGCCCCAGCATTTT. It codes for CAISESGGNQPQHF.

V gene TRBV14 combines with J gene TRBJ1-1, with a possible D match to TRBD1 (6 bases). This CDR3 is 15 amino acids long. Germline CDR1 reads SGHDN; CDR2 reads FVKESK. V lost 1 base to trimming and J lost 4 bases, with 13 bases between them. In nucleotides, the CDR3 is TGTGCCAGCAGCCAAGTGGGCAGGGGTTTCACTGAAGCTTTCTTT. Translating it yields CASSQVGRGFTEAFF. The variable domain in full, completed from reference TRBV14 and TRBJ1-1, reads EAGVTQFPSHSVIEKGQTVTLRCDPISGHDNLYWYRRVMGKEIKFLLHFVKESKQDESGMPNNRFLAERTGGTYSTLKVQPAELEDSGVYFCASSQVGRGFTEAFFGQGTRLTVV.

This clone was counted only a few times. Different DNA sequences within this sample yield the same CDR3. V gene TRBV29-1 combines with J gene TRBJ2-7; weak D call: TRBD2 (6 bases). The germline V gene encodes CDR1 SQVTM and CDR2 ANQGSEA. Trimming removed 5 bases from V and 1 base from J, with 12 bases in between. This CDR3 region has 13 residues. DNA for the CDR3: TGCAGCGTTAAGGAGGGCCGTTCCTACGAGCAGTACTTC. It translates to CSVKEGRSYEQYF.

This clone appeared a few times. This chain joins TRBV5-1 and TRBJ2-5, with D possibly being TRBD2 (6 bases). The CDR3 spans 13 residues. V gave up 7 bases and J gave up 2 bases, with 12 bases separating them. Germline loops: CDR1 SGHRS, CDR2 YFSETQ. CDR3 sequence: CASSSAGQETQYF. CDR3 in DNA: TGCGCCAGCTCATCGGCGGGGCAAGAGACCCAGTACTTC.

This clone was seen a handful of times. The chain carries TRBV10-3 and TRBJ1-2; TRBD1 might be the D (5 bases). The CDR3 covers 16 residues. The ends were cut back, 6 bases at V and 1 base at J, with 18 bases in the middle. Germline values: CDR1 ENHRY, CDR2 SYGVKD. CDR3 protein: CAIRNLTAPLNYGYTF. As DNA, the CDR3 is TGTGCCATCAGGAACCTGACAGCCCCTCTTAACTATGGCTACACCTTC.

The chain combines TRBV7-7 with TRBJ1-3; 7 bases line up with TRBD1. The germline gives CDR1 SSHAT, CDR2 FNYEAQ (reference sequence). J was trimmed by 4 bases and V by 4 bases; bases with no gene match: 1. This CDR3 region has 13 residues. CDR3 sequence: CASSSDRGNTIYF. Here the CDR3 DNA reads TGTGCCAGCAGCTCGGACAGGGGAAACACCATATATTTT.

V usage is TRBV9 and J usage is TRBJ2-3; 9 nucleotides agree with TRBD2. Trimming cost V 3 bases and J 9 bases; bases outside gene matches: 11. Germline-derived CDR1 and CDR2 are SGDLS and YYNGEE. The CDR3 runs to 15 residues. The CDR3 loop reads CASSGPSGADGTQYF. The DNA of the CDR3 is TGTGCCAGCAGCGGACCTAGCGGGGCCGACGGGACGCAGTATTTT.

This clone has just a few counts. The CDR3: CASSLGPAGGNYEQYF. The CDR3 bases are TGCGCCAGCAGCTTGGGGCCAGCGGGAGGGAACTACGAGCAGTACTTC. The chain employs TRBV5-1 and TRBJ2-7, with 10 nucleotides matching TRBD2. V was pared by 0 bases and J by 3 bases, with 6 bases of the junction left unmatched. The CDR3 is 16 residues long. Germline V gene sequence: CDR1 SGHRS, CDR2 YFSETQ.